This T cell receptor (beta chain) stems from a study of cytomegalovirus exposure and HLA in healthy donors. Findings and limits, study-wide: CMV serostatus was the only recorded immune exposure for donors.

PCR primers comprised 60 Vbeta and 13 Jbeta primers. Assay: immunoSEQ multiplex PCR; the TCRdb copy retains only in-frame clones and omits some. The table has 200,000 or so clones, about 79% seen once. The ends were cut back, 2 bases at V and 8 bases at J, with 10 bases in the middle. The CDR3 contains 14 residues. Germline V gene lookup returns CDR1 MNHEY and CDR2 SMNVEV (reference sequence). On this clone: Its target is unknown.

The TCR originated in a boy between 2 and 10 years old in good health and CMV-seronegative. The sequenced sample consisted of PBMCs. The gene calls are TRBV27 and TRBJ1-6; no firm D call. CDR3: CASSLTGSDSPLHF. CDR3 in DNA: TGTGCCAGCAGTTTAACGGGATCTGATTCACCCCTCCACTTT.